The 14 T cell receptor beta chains listed next were all sequenced from one sample in a study of blood T cell repertoires in COVID-19 (dated by TCRdb to 2019 to 2021). Receptors were amplified or captured by the immunoSEQ multiplex PCR assay. TCRdb holds this immuneACCESS table with in-frame rearrangements only. Some clones are missing; in checked studies, unresolved V genes explain under half, and the rest has no known cause. The sample table contains around 95,000 clones; only one count was recorded for around 81% of them. 10% to 15% of the sample belongs to the ten largest clones. Sequenced: peripheral blood. The receptors derive from a man aged 50-60 years with active or convalescent COVID-19.

Written as DNA, the CDR3 is TGTGCCAGCAGTGGGGGGGGTCGCGGAAATCAGCCCCAGCATTTT. Translating it yields CASSGGGRGNQPQHF. The chain links TRBV25-1 to TRBJ1-5; TRBD1 might be the D (5 bases). Deletions cut 4 bases from V and 4 bases from J, with 14 bases between. The CDR3 is made up of 15 amino acids. Germline CDR1 MGHDK, CDR2 SYGVNS.

In DNA, the CDR3 is TGTGCCAGCAATCTCGGGGGTGGGGAGACCCAGTACTTC. Translation: CASNLGGGETQYF. The chain links TRBV12-3 or TRBV12-4 to TRBJ2-5, with D maybe TRBD2 (6 bases). The CDR3 consists of 13 residues. V lost 7 bases and J 5 bases, leaving 14 bases between the germline ends.

This sequence joins TRBV20-1 and TRBJ2-1; D is undetermined. This CDR3 is built from 10 residues. V was trimmed by 7 bases and J by 8 bases, leaving 9 bases between them. From germline, CDR1 is DFQATT and CDR2 SNEGSKA (reference sequence). The DNA for the CDR3 is TGCAGTGGAGTTGGTGATGAGCAGTTCTTC. Protein product: CSGVGDEQFF.

The genes are TRBV30 and TRBJ1-4, with D unresolved. Germline lookup yields CDR1 GTSNPN and CDR2 SVGIG (reference sequence). Trimming left V 4 bases short and J 5 bases short, with 11 bases between. This CDR3 is 13 amino acids long. The CDR3 is CAWTDGENEKLFF. In DNA form, the CDR3 reads TGTGCCTGGACAGACGGGGAGAATGAAAAACTGTTTTTT.

This clone was found many times. The chain recombines TRBV20-1 with TRBJ2-5, with 7 nucleotides matching TRBD2. Germline CDR1 DFQATT, CDR2 SNEGSKA (reference sequence). This CDR3 region has 13 residues. V lost 3 bases, J lost 9 bases, and 10 bases stayed unmatched. CDR3 residues: CSASRGGGRAQYF. CDR3 DNA sequence: TGCAGTGCTAGTCGGGGCGGGGGACGAGCCCAGTACTTC.

The gene calls are TRBV24-1 and TRBJ2-1; 10 nucleotides line up with TRBD1. The CDR3 has 17 amino acids. Trimming at V came to 6 bases and at J to 3 bases, leaving 10 bases not matched to a gene. In germline, CDR1 is KGHDR, CDR2 SFDVKD. The CDR3: CATSPGQGVFFYNEQFF. The CDR3 nucleotides read TGTGCCACCAGTCCCGGACAGGGGGTCTTTTTCTACAATGAGCAGTTCTTC.

This clone appeared a single time. In DNA form, the CDR3 reads TGTGCCAGCAGCCTGGGGGTGACTAGCGGGGCCTACGAGCAGTACTTC. It yields the protein CASSLGVTSGAYEQYF. V and J are TRBV5-8 and TRBJ2-7; 11 nucleotides align to TRBD2. The J segment lost 2 bases and the V segment lost 4 bases, leaving 8 bases of the junction unmatched. The germline V gene encodes CDR1 SGHTS and CDR2 YDEGEE. The CDR3 sequence is 16 residues long.

The sample holds one count of this clone. V usage is TRBV6-5 and J usage is TRBJ2-1; D gene uncertain. V was cut by 0 bases and J by 5 bases, with 11 bases left in between. The germline gives CDR1 MNHEY, CDR2 SVGAGI. The CDR3 is 15 amino acids. CDR3 sequence (DNA): TGTGCCAGCAGTTACTCGATGGAGCAGAACAATGAGCAGTTCTTC. Protein sequence: CASSYSMEQNNEQFF.

V gene TRBV5-1 combines with J gene TRBJ2-7; 13 bases are shared with TRBD2. Germline lookup yields CDR1 SGHRS and CDR2 YFSETQ. The CDR3 is 15 amino acids. Losses at the gene ends were 0 bases for V and 6 bases for J; bases not matched to a gene: 3. Here the CDR3 reads CASSLGLAGGSEQYF. As DNA, the CDR3 is TGCGCCAGCAGCTTGGGACTAGCGGGAGGTTCCGAGCAGTACTTC.

The rearrangement uses TRBV18 and TRBJ1-5; a weak D match, TRBD1 (5 bases). The germline CDR1 and CDR2 sequences are KGHSH and LQKENI. The CDR3 consists of 16 residues. The V end lost 2 bases, the J end lost 2 bases, and 13 bases lay between the germline ends. CDR3 bases: TGTGCCAGCTCACCATTGAGGGGAGGGGGCAATCAGCCCCAGCATTTT. This encodes CASSPLRGGGNQPQHF.

The gene calls are TRBV14 and TRBJ1-1; the match to TRBD1 covers 7 bases. The V segment lost 0 bases and the J segment 3 bases; nucleotides outside the gene matches: 7. Germline lookup yields CDR1 SGHDN and CDR2 FVKESK. The CDR3 covers 16 residues. The DNA for the CDR3 is TGTGCCAGCAGCCAAGATTACGGGACAGAGGACACTGAAGCTTTCTTT. Amino acids: CASSQDYGTEDTEAFF.

This clone appeared once. The chain links TRBV28 to TRBJ2-7; TRBD2 agrees at 7 bases. The CDR3 length is 15 residues. The germline gives CDR1 MDHEN, CDR2 SYDVKM. The V gene end was trimmed by 5 bases and the J gene end by 4 bases; junction bases not matched to a gene: 11. Written as DNA, the CDR3 is TGTGCCAGCAGTGGGGCGGGGCGGGAGAGGTACGAGCAGTACTTC. It translates to CASSGAGRERYEQYF.

As DNA, the CDR3 is TGTGCCACTTCCAGGGAAGGGGGCCGAGAGACCCAGTACTTC. Its protein is CATSREGGRETQYF. V is TRBV19 and J is TRBJ2-5, with 7 bases fitting TRBD1. The CDR3 spans 14 residues. V lost 10 bases, J lost 4 bases, and 12 bases stayed unmatched. Germline V CDR1 and CDR2: LNHDA, SQIVND (reference sequence).

The chain is built from TRBV2 and TRBJ1-1, with 9 positions matching TRBD1. V was pared by 1 base and J by 5 bases, with 5 bases of the junction left unmatched. Germline V CDR1 and CDR2: SNHLY, FYNNEI. The CDR3 is made up of 15 amino acids. The CDR3 protein is CASSEEGTGQTEAFF. The DNA for the CDR3 is TGTGCCAGCAGTGAAGAGGGGACAGGGCAGACTGAAGCTTTCTTT.